Shown below are 9 T cell receptor beta chains from a single sample sequenced in a study of blood T cell repertoires in COVID-19. TCRdb's table, derived via immunoSEQ multiplex PCR, lists solely in-frame clones and lacks some. Here the sample spans more than 200,000 clones, 80% to 90% being singletons. The sample comprised peripheral blood. The receptors come from a man younger than 40 with active or convalescent COVID-19.

The chain couples TRBV21-1 to TRBJ1-6; no DNA check was done on the table's D call, TRBD1. TRBV21-1 is a known pseudogene. There are 14 residues in the CDR3. The CDR3, as DNA: TGTGCCAGCAGCATGGCCATCTATAATTCACCCCTCCACTTT. This codes for CASSMAIYNSPLHF.

The rearrangement links TRBV6-6 to TRBJ1-2; 8 positions match TRBD1. This CDR3 comprises 13 residues. J lost 8 bases, V lost 6 bases, and 8 bases had no gene match. Germline CDR1 and CDR2: MNHNY and SVGAGI (reference sequence). CDR3 sequence reads: CASSTGQVEGYTF. Here the CDR3 DNA reads TGTGCCAGCAGCACGGGACAGGTGGAAGGCTACACCTTC.

This clone was picked up a small number of times. The chain links TRBV5-5 to TRBJ2-7; 7 bases align to TRBD1. This CDR3 spans 13 amino acids. Germline-derived CDR1 and CDR2 are SGHKS and YYEKEE (reference sequence). V was clipped by 5 bases and J by 2 bases; unmatched bases: 4. CDR3 nucleotide sequence: TGTGCCAGCAGGAACAGGGGTGCCTACGAGCAGTACTTC. Its translation: CASRNRGAYEQYF.

V and J are TRBV19 and TRBJ2-1; 9 bases line up with TRBD2. Trimming removed 2 bases from V and 5 bases from J; junction bases left unmatched: 13. This CDR3 region has 18 residues. Germline CDR1 and CDR2: LNHDA and SQIVND (reference sequence). CDR3 bases: TGTGCCAGTAGTATACCCCACGCTGCGGGGGGGGCCAACAATGAGCAGTTCTTC. It yields the protein CASSIPHAAGGANNEQFF.

The CDR3 is CAISDLGRGGHTDTQYF. The CDR3 coding sequence is TGTGCCATCAGCGACCTCGGGCGGGGGGGCCACACAGATACGCAGTATTTT. V is TRBV10-3 and J is TRBJ2-3; 9 positions agree with TRBD2. CDR1 is ENHRY and CDR2 is SYGVKD in the germline V gene. This CDR3 comprises 17 residues. The trim removed 6 bases at V and 2 bases at J, leaving 12 bases unmatched.

The chain carries TRBV30 and TRBJ1-6, with 7 bases that match TRBD1. The CDR3 contains 13 residues. Germline values: CDR1 GTSNPN, CDR2 SVGIG (reference sequence). Unmatched junction bases numbered 6, after V lost 2 bases and J lost 11 bases. This CDR3 is CAWSLQGVAPLHF. CDR3 bases: TGTGCCTGGAGTCTCCAGGGGGTTGCACCCCTCCACTTT.

The CDR3 DNA reads TGTGCCAGCAGTTACTCGATCTCGGGTGAAAAACTGTTTTTT. Protein sequence: CASSYSISGEKLFF. The rearrangement joins TRBV6-5 to TRBJ1-4, with no clear D. Trimming cost V 0 bases and J 7 bases, with 9 bases left between them. In germline, CDR1 is MNHEY, CDR2 SVGAGI. The CDR3 consists of 14 residues.

The chain carries TRBV6-1 and TRBJ1-2; tentative D call: TRBD1 (5 bases). This CDR3 is built from 16 residues. The V end was cut by 4 bases, the J end by 2 bases, with 17 bases between. Germline V CDR1 and CDR2: MNHNS, SASEGT. This CDR3 reads CASSGPEGFENYGYTF. CDR3 DNA sequence: TGTGCCAGCAGTGGACCGGAGGGGTTTGAGAACTATGGCTACACCTTC.

CDR3: CASSLVQGSTDTQYF. CDR3 DNA sequence: TGTGCCAGCAGCCTCGTACAGGGGTCCACAGATACGCAGTATTTT. V is TRBV7-9 and J is TRBJ2-3; 7 nucleotides match TRBD1. Germline V gene data show CDR1 as SEHNR and CDR2 as FQNEAQ (reference sequence). The CDR3 spans 15 residues. The V segment lost 5 bases and the J segment 2 bases; nucleotides outside the gene matches: 7.